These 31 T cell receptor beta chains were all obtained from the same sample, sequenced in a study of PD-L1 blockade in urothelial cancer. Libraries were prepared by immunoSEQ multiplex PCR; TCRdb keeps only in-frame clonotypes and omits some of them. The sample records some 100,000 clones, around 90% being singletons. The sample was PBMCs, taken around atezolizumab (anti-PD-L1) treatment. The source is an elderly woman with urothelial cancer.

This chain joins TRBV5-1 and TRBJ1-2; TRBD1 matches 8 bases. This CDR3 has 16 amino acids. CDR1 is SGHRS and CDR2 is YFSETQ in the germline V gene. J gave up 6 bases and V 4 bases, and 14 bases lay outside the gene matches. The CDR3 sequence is CASSREGAGGLDGYTF. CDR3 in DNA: TGCGCCAGCAGCCGCGAGGGGGCAGGGGGCTTAGATGGCTACACCTTC. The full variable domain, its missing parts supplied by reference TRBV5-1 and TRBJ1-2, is KAGVTQTPRYLIKTRGQQVTLSCSPISGHRSVSWYQQTPGQGLQFLFEYFSETQRNKGNFPGRFSGRQFSNSRSEMNVSTLELGDSALYLCASSREGAGGLDGYTFGSGTRLTVV.

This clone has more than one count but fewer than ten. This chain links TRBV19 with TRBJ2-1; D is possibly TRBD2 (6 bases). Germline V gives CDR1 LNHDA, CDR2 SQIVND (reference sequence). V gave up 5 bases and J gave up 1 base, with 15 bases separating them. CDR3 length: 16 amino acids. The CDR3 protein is CASSPPGSRSYNEQFF. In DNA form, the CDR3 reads TGTGCCAGTAGTCCGCCCGGGAGCAGATCCTACAATGAGCAGTTCTTC. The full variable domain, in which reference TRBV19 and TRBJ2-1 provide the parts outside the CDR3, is DGGITQSPKYLFRKEGQNVTLSCEQNLNHDAMYWYRQDPGQGLRLIYYSQIVNDFQKGDIAEGYSVSREKKESFPLTVTSAQKNPTAFYLCASSPPGSRSYNEQFFGPGTRLTVL.

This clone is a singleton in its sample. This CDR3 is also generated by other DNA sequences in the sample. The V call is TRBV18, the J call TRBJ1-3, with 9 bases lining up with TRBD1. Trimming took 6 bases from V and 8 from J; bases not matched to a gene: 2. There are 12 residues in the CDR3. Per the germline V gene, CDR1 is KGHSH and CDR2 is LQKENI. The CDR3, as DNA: TGTGCCAGCTCGCGGGACAGGGACACCATATATTTT. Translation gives CASSRDRDTIYF. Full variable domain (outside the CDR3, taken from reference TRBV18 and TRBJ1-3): NAGVMQNPRHLVRRRGQEARLRCSPMKGHSHVYWYRQLPEEGLKFMVYLQKENIIDESGMPKERFSAEFPKEGPSILRIQQVVRGDSAAYFCASSRDRDTIYFGEGSWLTVV.

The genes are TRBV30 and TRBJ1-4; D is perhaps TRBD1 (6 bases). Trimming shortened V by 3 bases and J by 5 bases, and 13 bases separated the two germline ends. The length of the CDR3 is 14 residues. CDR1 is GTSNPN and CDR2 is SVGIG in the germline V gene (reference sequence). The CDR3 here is CAWRGDIPNEKLFF. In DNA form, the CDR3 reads TGTGCCTGGAGAGGGGACATCCCAAATGAAAAACTGTTTTTT.

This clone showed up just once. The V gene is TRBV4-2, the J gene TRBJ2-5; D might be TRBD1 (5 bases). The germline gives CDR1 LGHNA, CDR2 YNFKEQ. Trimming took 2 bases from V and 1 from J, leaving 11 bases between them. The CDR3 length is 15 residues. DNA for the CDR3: TGTGCCAGCAGCCAACAGGACACCTTCCAAGAGACCCAGTACTTC. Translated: CASSQQDTFQETQYF.

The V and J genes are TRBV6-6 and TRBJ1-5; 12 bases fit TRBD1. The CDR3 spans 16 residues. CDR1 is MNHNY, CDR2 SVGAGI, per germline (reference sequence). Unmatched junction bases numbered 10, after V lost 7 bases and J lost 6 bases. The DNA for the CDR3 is TGTGCCAGCACCTTACGAGGGACAGGGGGCGGTCAGCCCCAGCATTTT. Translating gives CASTLRGTGGGQPQHF.

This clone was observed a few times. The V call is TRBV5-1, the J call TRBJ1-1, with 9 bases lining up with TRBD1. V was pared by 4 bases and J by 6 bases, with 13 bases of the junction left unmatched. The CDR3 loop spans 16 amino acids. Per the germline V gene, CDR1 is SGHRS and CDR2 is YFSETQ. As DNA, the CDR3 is TGCGCCAGCAGCGACTACACCGGGACAGGGAGGGCTGAAGCTTTCTTT. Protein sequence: CASSDYTGTGRAEAFF. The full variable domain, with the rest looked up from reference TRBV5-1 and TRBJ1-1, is KAGVTQTPRYLIKTRGQQVTLSCSPISGHRSVSWYQQTPGQGLQFLFEYFSETQRNKGNFPGRFSGRQFSNSRSEMNVSTLELGDSALYLCASSDYTGTGRAEAFFGQGTRLTVV.

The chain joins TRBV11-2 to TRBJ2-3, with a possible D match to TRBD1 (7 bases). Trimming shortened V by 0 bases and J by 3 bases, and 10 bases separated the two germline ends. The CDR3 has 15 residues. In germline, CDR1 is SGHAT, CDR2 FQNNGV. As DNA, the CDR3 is TGTGCCAGCAGCTTAGACCCAGGGGGGACAGATACGCAGTATTTT. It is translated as CASSLDPGGTDTQYF.

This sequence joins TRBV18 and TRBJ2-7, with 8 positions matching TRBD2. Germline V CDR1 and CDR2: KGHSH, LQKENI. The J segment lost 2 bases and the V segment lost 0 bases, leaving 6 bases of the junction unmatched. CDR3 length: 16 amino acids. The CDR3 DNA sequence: TGTGCCAGCTCACCACCGGGAGAGCGGGGGCCCTACGAGCAGTACTTC. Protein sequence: CASSPPGERGPYEQYF.

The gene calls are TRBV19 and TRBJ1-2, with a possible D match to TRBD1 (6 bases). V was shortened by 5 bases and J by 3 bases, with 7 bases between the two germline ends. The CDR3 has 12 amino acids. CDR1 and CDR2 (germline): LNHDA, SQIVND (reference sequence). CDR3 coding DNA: TGTGCCAGTAGTGACAGGTACTATGGCTACACCTTC. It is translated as CASSDRYYGYTF.

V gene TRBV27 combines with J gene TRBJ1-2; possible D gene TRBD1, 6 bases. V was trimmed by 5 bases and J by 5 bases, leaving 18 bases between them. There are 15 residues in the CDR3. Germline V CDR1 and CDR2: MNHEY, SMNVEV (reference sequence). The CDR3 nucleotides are TGTGCCAGCAGTCACGTCCGGGACAAAGTGTATGGCTACACCTTC. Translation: CASSHVRDKVYGYTF.

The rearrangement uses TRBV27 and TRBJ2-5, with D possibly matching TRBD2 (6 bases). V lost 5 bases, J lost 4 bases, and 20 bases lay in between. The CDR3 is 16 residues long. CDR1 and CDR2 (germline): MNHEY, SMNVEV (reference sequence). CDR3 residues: CASSPGLESSPETQYF. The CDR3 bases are TGTGCCAGCAGTCCGGGACTCGAGTCCTCCCCAGAGACCCAGTACTTC.

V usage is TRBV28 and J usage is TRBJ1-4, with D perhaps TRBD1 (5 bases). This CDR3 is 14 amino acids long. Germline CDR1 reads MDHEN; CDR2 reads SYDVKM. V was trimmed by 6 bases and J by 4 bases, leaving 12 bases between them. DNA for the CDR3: TGTGCCAGCAGAAGGGGTGTTGGTAATGAAAAACTGTTTTTT. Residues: CASRRGVGNEKLFF.

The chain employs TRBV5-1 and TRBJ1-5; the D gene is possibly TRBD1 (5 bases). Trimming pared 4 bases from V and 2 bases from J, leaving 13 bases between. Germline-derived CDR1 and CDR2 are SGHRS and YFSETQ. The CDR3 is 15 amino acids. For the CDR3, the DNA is TGCGCCAGCAGCCCCGGGGGAGGCCGCAATCAGCCCCAGCATTTT. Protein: CASSPGGGRNQPQHF.

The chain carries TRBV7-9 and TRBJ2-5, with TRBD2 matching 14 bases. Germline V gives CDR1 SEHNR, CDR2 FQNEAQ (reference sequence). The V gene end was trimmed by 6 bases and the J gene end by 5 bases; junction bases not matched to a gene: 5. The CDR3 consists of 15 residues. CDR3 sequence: CASSLGLAGVETQYF. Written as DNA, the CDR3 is TGTGCCAGCAGTTTGGGACTAGCGGGAGTGGAGACCCAGTACTTC.

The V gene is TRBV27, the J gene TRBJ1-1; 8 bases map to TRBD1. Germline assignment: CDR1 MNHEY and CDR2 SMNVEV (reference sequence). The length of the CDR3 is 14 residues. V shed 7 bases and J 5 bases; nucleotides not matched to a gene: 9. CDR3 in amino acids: CASTKQGAGTEAFF. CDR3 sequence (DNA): TGTGCCAGCACCAAGCAGGGGGCTGGGACTGAAGCTTTCTTT.

CDR3 residues: CASSESTDTQYF. The CDR3 bases are TGTGCCAGCAGCGAGAGCACAGATACGCAGTATTTT. This chain uses TRBV25-1 with TRBJ2-3; D is uncertain. The germline V and J ends were trimmed by 6 bases and 0 bases, with 4 bases remaining between them. This CDR3 has 12 residues. Germline CDR1 is MGHDK and CDR2 is SYGVNS.

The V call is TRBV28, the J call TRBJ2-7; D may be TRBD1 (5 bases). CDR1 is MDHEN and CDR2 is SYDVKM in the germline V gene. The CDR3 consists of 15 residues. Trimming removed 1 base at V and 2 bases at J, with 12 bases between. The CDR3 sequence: CASSLFRRAAYEQYF. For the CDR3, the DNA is TGTGCCAGCAGTTTATTCCGCAGGGCGGCCTACGAGCAGTACTTC.

The chain's CDR3 is CASKSGNSNQPQHF. CDR3 sequence (DNA): TGTGCCAGCAAATCGGGGAATAGCAATCAGCCCCAGCATTTT. The rearrangement joins TRBV27 to TRBJ1-5; no firm D call. This CDR3 region has 14 residues. Germline CDR1 is MNHEY and CDR2 is SMNVEV (reference sequence). V shed 7 bases and J shed 0 bases, with 10 bases lying between them.

The CDR3 spells CASSASGTGGGETQYF. Written as DNA, the CDR3 is TGTGCCAGCAGCGCCTCCGGGACAGGGGGCGGAGAGACCCAGTACTTC. The chain joins TRBV11-1 to TRBJ2-5, with TRBD1 identical over 12 bases. Germline V gene sequence: CDR1 SGHAT, CDR2 FQDESV (reference sequence). J gave up 4 bases and V 5 bases, and 8 bases lay outside the gene matches. This CDR3 region has 16 residues.

CDR3 sequence (DNA): TGTGCCGGGAGGGGGAACACCGGGGAGCTGTTTTTT. This sequence encodes CAGRGNTGELFF. V and J are TRBV6-5 and TRBJ2-2; 7 bases fit TRBD2. This CDR3 has 12 residues. The germline V gene encodes CDR1 MNHEY and CDR2 SVGAGI. J gave up 1 base and V 11 bases, and 1 base lay outside the gene matches.

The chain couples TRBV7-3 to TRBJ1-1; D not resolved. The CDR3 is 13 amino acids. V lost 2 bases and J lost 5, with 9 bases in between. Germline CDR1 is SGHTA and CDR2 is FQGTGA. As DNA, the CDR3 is TGTGCCAGCAGCTTAGTCTCGAGAACTGAAGCTTTCTTT. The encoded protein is CASSLVSRTEAFF.

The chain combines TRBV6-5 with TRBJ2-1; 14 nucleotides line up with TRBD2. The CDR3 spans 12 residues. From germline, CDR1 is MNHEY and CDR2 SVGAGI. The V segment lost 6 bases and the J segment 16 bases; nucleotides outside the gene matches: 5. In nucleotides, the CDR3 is TGTGCCAGCAGCAGACTAGCGGGAGGGCAATTCTTC. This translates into CASSRLAGGQFF.

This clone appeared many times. CDR3: CASNAGTVNTEAFF. The CDR3 bases are TGTGCCAGCAATGCCGGGACAGTGAACACTGAAGCTTTCTTT. The genes are TRBV27 and TRBJ1-1; 7 bases map to TRBD1. The CDR3 has 14 residues. V lost 7 bases, J lost 0 bases, and 5 bases stayed unmatched. CDR1 and CDR2 (germline): MNHEY, SMNVEV (reference sequence).

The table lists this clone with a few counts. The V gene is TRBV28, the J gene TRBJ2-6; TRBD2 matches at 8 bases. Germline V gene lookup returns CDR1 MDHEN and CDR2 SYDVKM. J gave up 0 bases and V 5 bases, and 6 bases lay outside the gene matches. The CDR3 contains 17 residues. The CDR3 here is CASSARGGPSGANVLTF. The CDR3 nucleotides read TGTGCCAGCAGTGCCCGGGGGGGACCCTCTGGGGCCAACGTCCTGACTTTC.

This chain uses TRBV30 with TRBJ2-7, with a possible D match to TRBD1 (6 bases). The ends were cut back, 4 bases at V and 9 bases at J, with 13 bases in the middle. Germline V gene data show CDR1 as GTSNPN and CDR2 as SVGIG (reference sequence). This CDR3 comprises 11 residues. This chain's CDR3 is CAWNTGYWQYF. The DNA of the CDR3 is TGTGCCTGGAATACAGGGTATTGGCAGTACTTC.

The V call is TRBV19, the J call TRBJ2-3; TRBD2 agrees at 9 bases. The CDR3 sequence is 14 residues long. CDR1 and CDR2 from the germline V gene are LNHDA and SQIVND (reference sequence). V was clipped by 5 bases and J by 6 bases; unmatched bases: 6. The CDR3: CASSAGTSIDTQYF. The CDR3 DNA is TGTGCCAGTAGTGCCGGGACTAGCATTGATACGCAGTATTTT.

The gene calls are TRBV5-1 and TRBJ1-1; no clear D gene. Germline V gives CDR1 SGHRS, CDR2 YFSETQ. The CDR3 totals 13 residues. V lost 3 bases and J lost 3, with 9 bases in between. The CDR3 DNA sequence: TGCGCCAGCAGCTCCGGGGAGGACACTGAAGCTTTCTTT. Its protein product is CASSSGEDTEAFF. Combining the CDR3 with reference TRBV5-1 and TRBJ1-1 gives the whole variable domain KAGVTQTPRYLIKTRGQQVTLSCSPISGHRSVSWYQQTPGQGLQFLFEYFSETQRNKGNFPGRFSGRQFSNSRSEMNVSTLELGDSALYLCASSSGEDTEAFFGQGTRLTVV.

CDR3 sequence (DNA): TGTGCCACCAGCAGTTCAGGAATGGACTATGGCTACACCTTC. The encoded protein is CATSSSGMDYGYTF. This rearrangement joins TRBV15 to TRBJ1-2; no firm D call. Germline V gene data show CDR1 as LNHNV and CDR2 as YYDKDF (reference sequence). Trimming removed 3 bases at V and 3 bases at J, with 11 bases between. The CDR3 length is 14 residues.

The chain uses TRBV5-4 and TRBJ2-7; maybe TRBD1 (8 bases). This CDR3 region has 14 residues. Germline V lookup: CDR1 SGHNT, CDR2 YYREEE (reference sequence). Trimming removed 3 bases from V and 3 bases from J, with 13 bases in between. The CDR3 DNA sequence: TGTGCCAGCAGCTCGGACAGGGAGGGCTACGAGCAGTACTTC. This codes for CASSSDREGYEQYF.

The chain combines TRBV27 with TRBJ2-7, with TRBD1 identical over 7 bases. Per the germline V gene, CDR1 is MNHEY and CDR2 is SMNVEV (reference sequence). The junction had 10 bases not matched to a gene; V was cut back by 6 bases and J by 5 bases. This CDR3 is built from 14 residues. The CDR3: CASRTGRREDEQYF. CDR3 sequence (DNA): TGTGCCAGCAGGACAGGGCGTCGAGAGGACGAGCAGTACTTC.